This T cell receptor beta chain emerged from a study of regulatory T cells in long-lasting Graves disease. Time point denoted: newly diagnosed GD, antithyroid drugs for less than 3 months. From RNA extracted from PBMCs, the TCR library was made. CDR3-region Arm-PCR and iRepertoire HTBI primers produced the TCR beta libraries. TCRdb processed the multiplex PCR reads anew with MiXCR; each CDR3 protein has one entry. This sample yields 550,000 to 600,000 distinct CDR3 sequences, of which about 16% are seen a single time; about 11% belongs to the top ten. Germline CDR1 reads DFQATT; CDR2 reads SNEGSKA (reference sequence). The CDR3 totals 14 residues. The V and J ends lost 0 bases and 1 base respectively, with 7 bases between them. These data were likewise used in another study, on T cells in Graves' hyperthyroidism and ophthalmopathy.

The sample here was peripheral blood mononuclear cells (PBMCs), taken at new diagnosis, from a patient treated with antithyroid drugs. The sequence was collected from a man between 18 and 35 years old with Graves disease. V gene TRBV20-1 combines with J gene TRBJ1-3, with D hard to call. CDR3 nucleotide sequence: TGCAGTGCTAGAGATATCGGGTCTGGAAACACCATATATTTT. Protein: CSARDIGSGNTIYF.